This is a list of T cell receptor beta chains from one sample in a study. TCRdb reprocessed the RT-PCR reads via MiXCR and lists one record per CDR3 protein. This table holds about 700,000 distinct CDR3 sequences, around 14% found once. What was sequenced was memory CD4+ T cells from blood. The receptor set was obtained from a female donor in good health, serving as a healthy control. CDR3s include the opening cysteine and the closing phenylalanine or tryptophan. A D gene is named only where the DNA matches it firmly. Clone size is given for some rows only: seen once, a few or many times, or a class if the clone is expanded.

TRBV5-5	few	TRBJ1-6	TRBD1	CASSFEDRGPSPLHF	TGTGCCAGCAGCTTTGAGGACAGGGGGCCTTCACCCCTCCACTTT
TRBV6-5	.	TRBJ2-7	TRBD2	CASSRVGTSGGYYEQYF	TGTGCCAGCAGCCGTGTCGGGACTAGCGGGGGATACTACGAGCAGTACTTC
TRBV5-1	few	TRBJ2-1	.	CASTLSTVYNEQFF	TGCGCCAGCACCCTCTCGACAGTCTACAATGAGCAGTTCTTC
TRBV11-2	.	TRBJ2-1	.	CASSKLGWSYNEQLF	TGTGCCAGCAGCAAACTAGGATGGTCCTACAATGAGCAGCTCTTC
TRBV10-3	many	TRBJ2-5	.	CAISYSAEQETQYF	TGTGCCATCAGTTACTCAGCGGAGCAAGAGACCCAGTACTTC
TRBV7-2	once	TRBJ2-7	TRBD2	CASSLSSAGAYNEQYF	TGTGCCAGCAGCTTATCCTCGGCGGGAGCCTACAATGAGCAGTACTTC
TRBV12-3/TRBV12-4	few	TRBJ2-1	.	CASSFGTQLQFF	TGTGCCAGCAGTTTCGGGACACAATTACAGTTCTTC
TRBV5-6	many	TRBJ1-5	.	CASSLVGAGVSNQPQHF	TGTGCCAGCAGCTTGGTCGGGGCAGGCGTTAGCAATCAGCCCCAGCATTTT
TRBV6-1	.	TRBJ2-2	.	CASSEVQGSGELFF	TGTGCCAGCAGTGAAGTGCAGGGGTCGGGGGAGCTGTTTTTT
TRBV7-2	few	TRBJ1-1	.	CAGRKTVATEAFF	TGTGCCGGACGAAAGACAGTCGCCACTGAAGCTTTCTTT
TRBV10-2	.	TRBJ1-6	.	CASRAQGVDSPLHF	TGCGCCAGCAGGGCCCAGGGAGTTGATTCACCCCTCCACTTT
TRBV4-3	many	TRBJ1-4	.	CASSQATSSGTNEKLFF	TGCGCCAGCAGCCAAGCTACATCATCGGGTACTAATGAAAAACTGTTTTTT
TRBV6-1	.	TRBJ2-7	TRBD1	CASRREGGGYEQYF	TGTGCCAGCAGAAGAGAAGGGGGCGGCTACGAGCAGTACTTC
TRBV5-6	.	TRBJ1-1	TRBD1	CASNHRGPVNTEAFF	TGTGCCAGCAACCACAGGGGACCCGTGAACACTGAAGCTTTCTTT
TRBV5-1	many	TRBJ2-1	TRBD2	CASSSGLAETMKQFF	TGCGCCAGCAGCTCGGGACTAGCGGAAACAATGAAGCAGTTCTTC
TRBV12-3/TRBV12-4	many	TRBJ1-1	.	CASSLTEDTEAFF	TGTGCCAGCAGTCTGACAGAAGACACTGAAGCTTTCTTT
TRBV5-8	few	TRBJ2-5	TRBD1	CASSVRGQGKETQYF	TGTGCCAGCAGCGTAAGGGGACAGGGGAAAGAGACCCAGTACTTC
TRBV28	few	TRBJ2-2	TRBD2	CASSPPSGRAHTGELFF	TGTGCCAGCAGCCCTCCTAGCGGGAGGGCCCACACCGGGGAGCTGTTTTTT
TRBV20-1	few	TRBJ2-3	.	CSSARMADTQYF	TGCAGTTCCGCCCGGATGGCAGATACGCAGTATTTT
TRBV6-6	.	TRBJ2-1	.	CASSYSRGYNEQFF	TGTGCCAGCAGTTACTCGAGGGGATACAATGAGCAGTTCTTC
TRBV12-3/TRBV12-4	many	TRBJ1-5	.	CASSWGSQPQHF	TGTGCCAGCAGTTGGGGTTCTCAGCCCCAGCATTTT
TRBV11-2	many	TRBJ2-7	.	CASSLTRWPASSYEQYF	TGTGCCAGCAGCTTAACGAGGTGGCCGGCCAGCTCCTACGAGCAGTACTTC
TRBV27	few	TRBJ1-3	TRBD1	CASNSTPLLGDRGGNTIYF	TGTGCCAGCAATTCCACCCCCTTGTTGGGGGACAGGGGCGGAAACACCATATATTTT
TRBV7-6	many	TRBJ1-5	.	CASSLEGVGNQPQHF	TGTGCCAGCAGCTTAGAAGGGGTAGGCAATCAGCCCCAGCATTTT
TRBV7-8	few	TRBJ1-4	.	CASSTTPGVAEKLFF	TGTGCCAGCAGCACCACACCAGGGGTGGCTGAAAAACTGTTTTTT
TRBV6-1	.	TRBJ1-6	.	CASSEITGNSPLHF	TGTGCCAGCAGTGAAATAACAGGGAATTCACCCCTCCACTTT
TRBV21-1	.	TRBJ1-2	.	CASRDRGDYGYTF	TGTGCCAGCAGAGACAGGGGAGATTATGGCTACACCTTC
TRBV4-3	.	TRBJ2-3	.	CASRHDARFLSSTDTQYF	TGCGCCAGCAGACACGACGCGCGGTTCCTTTCTAGCACAGATACGCAGTATTTT
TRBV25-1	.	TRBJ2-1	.	CASSGDVREQFF	TGTGCCAGCAGTGGGGATGTCCGTGAGCAGTTCTTC
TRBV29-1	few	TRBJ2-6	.	CSVSGQTSGANVLTF	TGCAGCGTTTCCGGACAAACCTCTGGGGCCAACGTCCTGACTTTC
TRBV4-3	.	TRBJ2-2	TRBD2	CASSQGLTSGSYTGELFF	TGCGCCAGCAGCCAGGGTTTGACTAGCGGGTCATACACCGGGGAGCTGTTTTTT
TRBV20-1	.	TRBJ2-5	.	CSARYHLGQETQYF	TGCAGTGCTAGATACCACCTAGGTCAAGAGACCCAGTACTTC
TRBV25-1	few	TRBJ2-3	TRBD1	CASSEFDRGDTDTQYF	TGTGCCAGCAGTGAATTTGACAGGGGGGACACAGATACGCAGTATTTT
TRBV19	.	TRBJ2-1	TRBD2	CASSTSGRWSEQFF	TGTGCCAGTAGTACTAGCGGGAGGTGGAGTGAGCAGTTCTTC
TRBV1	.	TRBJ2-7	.	CTSSQVPDTETFYEQYF	TGCACCAGCAGCCAAGTCCCGGACACCGAAACGTTTTACGAGCAGTACTTC
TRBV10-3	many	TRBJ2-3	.	CAITRQDTDTQYF	TGTGCCATCACAAGACAAGACACAGATACGCAGTATTTT
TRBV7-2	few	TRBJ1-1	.	CASSSSPGGEAFF	TGTGCCAGCAGCTCCTCCCCTGGGGGAGAAGCTTTCTTT
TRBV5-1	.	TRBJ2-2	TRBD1	CASSLVGTGSLGELFF	TGCGCCAGCAGCTTGGTTGGGACAGGGTCCCTTGGGGAGCTGTTTTTT
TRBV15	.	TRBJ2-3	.	CATSRDRGFTQYF	TGTGCCACCAGCAGAGATAGAGGATTCACGCAGTATTTT
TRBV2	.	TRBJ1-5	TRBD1	CASSASTGDQPQHF	TGTGCCAGCAGTGCGTCTACAGGGGATCAGCCCCAGCATTTT
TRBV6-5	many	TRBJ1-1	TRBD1	CASSRGQHTEAFF	TGTGCCAGCAGTCGGGGACAGCACACTGAAGCTTTCTTT
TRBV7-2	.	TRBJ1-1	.	CASSLTYTGGTEAFF	TGTGCCAGCAGCTTAACATACACGGGGGGCACTGAAGCTTTCTTT
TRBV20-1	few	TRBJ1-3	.	CSASGSGNTIYF	TGCAGTGCTAGCGGCTCTGGAAACACCATATATTTT
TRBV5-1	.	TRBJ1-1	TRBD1	CASSEWDSLNTEAFF	TGCGCCAGCAGCGAGTGGGACAGCCTGAACACTGAAGCTTTCTTT
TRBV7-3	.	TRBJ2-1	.	CASSATAGVSYNEQFF	TGTGCCAGCAGCGCCACTGCAGGGGTCTCCTACAATGAGCAGTTCTTC
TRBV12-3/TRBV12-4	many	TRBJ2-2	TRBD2	CASGEGARTGELFF	TGTGCCAGCGGGGAGGGCGCTCGAACCGGGGAGCTGTTTTTT
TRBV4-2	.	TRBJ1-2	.	CASSPGSDYGYTF	TGTGCCAGCAGCCCTGGGTCTGACTATGGCTACACCTTC
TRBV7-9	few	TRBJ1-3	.	CASSLPDGTIYF	TGTGCCAGCAGCCTCCCTGATGGCACCATATATTTT
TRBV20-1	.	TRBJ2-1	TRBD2	CSARDRAGVGEQFF	TGCAGTGCTAGAGATCGGGCGGGAGTGGGGGAGCAGTTCTTC
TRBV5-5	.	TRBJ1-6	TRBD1	CASSFGTEYNSPLHF	TGTGCCAGCAGCTTCGGGACAGAGTATAATTCACCCCTCCACTTT
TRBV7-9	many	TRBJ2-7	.	CASSLGGRDYEQYF	TGTGCCAGCAGCTTGGGTGGCCGAGACTACGAGCAGTACTTC